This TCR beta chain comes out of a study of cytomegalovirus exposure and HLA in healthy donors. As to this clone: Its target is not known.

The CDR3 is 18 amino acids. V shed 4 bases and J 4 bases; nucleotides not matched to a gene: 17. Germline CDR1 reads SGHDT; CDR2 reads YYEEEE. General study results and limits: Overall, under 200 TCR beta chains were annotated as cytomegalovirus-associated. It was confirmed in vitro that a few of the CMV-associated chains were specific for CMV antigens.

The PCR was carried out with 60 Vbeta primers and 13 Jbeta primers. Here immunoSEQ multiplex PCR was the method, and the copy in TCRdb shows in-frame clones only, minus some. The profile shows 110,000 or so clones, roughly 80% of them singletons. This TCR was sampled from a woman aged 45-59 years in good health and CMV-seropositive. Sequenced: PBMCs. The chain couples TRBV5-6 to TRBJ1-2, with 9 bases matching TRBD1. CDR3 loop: CASSLTGTGFDRGYGYTF. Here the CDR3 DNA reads TGTGCCAGCAGCCTCACCGGGACAGGGTTTGATAGAGGCTATGGCTACACCTTC.